These 18 T cell receptor beta chains share one sample of origin, sequenced in a study of blood T cells in healthy people across ages. The second PCR ran about 6 to 11 cycles with a sample-barcoded 5' primer and J-beta primers. TCRdb re-derived calls from the 5' RACE reads in MiXCR, one entry per CDR3 protein. Seen here are hundreds of thousands of distinct CDR3 sequences, around 43% observed once, and the top ten hold approximately 29%. The source material was blood. Source of these receptors: a man older than 75 in good health.

CDR3 nucleotides: TGTGCCAGCAGTTTTAAGACTAGCGGGGGGAACAATGAGCAGTTCTTC. Residues: CASSFKTSGGNNEQFF. This sequence joins TRBV27 and TRBJ2-1, with 13 bases aligning to TRBD2. The V and J ends lost 3 bases and 5 bases, in that order; junction bases with no gene match: 4. The CDR3 consists of 16 residues. CDR1 is MNHEY, CDR2 SMNVEV, per germline (reference sequence).

This clonotype has more than one count but fewer than ten. For the CDR3, the DNA is TGCGCCAGCAGCCCAACTGGGCCAGGGATGACCTACGAGCAGTACTTC. Protein product: CASSPTGPGMTYEQYF. V usage is TRBV5-1 and J usage is TRBJ2-7; maybe TRBD1 (5 bases). The length of the CDR3 is 16 residues. The ends were cut back, 4 bases at V and 2 bases at J, with 19 bases in the middle. Germline V gives CDR1 SGHRS, CDR2 YFSETQ. Full variable domain (remainder filled in from reference TRBV5-1 and TRBJ2-7): KAGVTQTPRYLIKTRGQQVTLSCSPISGHRSVSWYQQTPGQGLQFLFEYFSETQRNKGNFPGRFSGRQFSNSRSEMNVSTLELGDSALYLCASSPTGPGMTYEQYFGPGTRLTVT.

This rearrangement joins TRBV6-2 or TRBV6-3 to TRBJ1-1; no definite D call. Trimming pared 5 bases from V and 1 base from J, leaving 11 bases between. CDR3 length: 14 amino acids. CDR1 is MNHEY, CDR2 SVGEGT, per germline. CDR3 coding DNA: TGTGCCAGCAGTCTTCTGTATGCGAACACTGAAGCTTTCTTT. It codes for CASSLLYANTEAFF.

The chain recombines TRBV5-6 with TRBJ2-5; a weak D match, TRBD1 (6 bases). CDR1 and CDR2 from the germline V gene are SGHDT and YYEEEE. The CDR3 sequence is 14 residues long. V dropped 3 bases and J dropped 5 bases, with 14 bases sitting between them. This CDR3 reads CASSSGHPRETQYF. CDR3 nucleotides: TGTGCCAGCAGCTCGGGACACCCGCGGGAGACCCAGTACTTC.

The CDR3 nucleotides read TGTGCCAGCAGCAGCGGGGAGGGCTCCTACGAGCAGTACTTC. This encodes CASSSGEGSYEQYF. The V gene is TRBV7-2, the J gene TRBJ2-4; 7 bases match TRBD2. Matching the DNA end better, TRBJ2-7 makes the J call doubtful. The CDR3 sequence is 14 residues long. Per the germline V gene, CDR1 is SGHTA and CDR2 is FQGNSA.

At least ten counts were recorded for this clonotype. The chain couples TRBV20-1 to TRBJ2-7; D may be TRBD1 (6 bases). Looked up from germline, CDR1 is DFQATT and CDR2 is SNEGSKA (reference sequence). The CDR3 has 15 residues. Deletions cut 0 bases from V and 4 bases from J, with 16 bases between. DNA of the CDR3: TGCAGTGCTAGAGATCCAGGGAGAAGGGGGTACGAGCAGTACTTC. Its protein product is CSARDPGRRGYEQYF.

This sequence joins TRBV20-1 and TRBJ1-1; no clear D gene. Germline-derived CDR1 and CDR2 are DFQATT and SNEGSKA (reference sequence). This CDR3 contains 15 residues. With 2 bases removed from V and 9 bases from J, the gap between germline ends came to 22 bases. The CDR3, as DNA: TGCAGTGCTAGAAACACCCAAAAAACACTTCGTCAAGCTTTCTTT. It encodes CSARNTQKTLRQAFF.

V gene TRBV11-2 combines with J gene TRBJ2-3; 11 bases fit TRBD1. CDR3 size: 19 residues. Germline values: CDR1 SGHAT, CDR2 FQNNGV. V was clipped by 4 bases and J by 7 bases; unmatched bases: 19. CDR3 in DNA: TGTGCCAGCAGCTACCCGGGACAGGGGGGAGTAGGCTCTAGAAATACGCAGTATTTT. Translation gives CASSYPGQGGVGSRNTQYF.

This clonotype was picked up a small number of times. The chain joins TRBV15 to TRBJ2-5, with TRBD2 identical over 8 bases. The germline V gene has CDR1 LNHNV and CDR2 YYDKDF (reference sequence). The ends lost 0 bases at V and 4 bases at J; junction bases unmatched: 13. The length of the CDR3 is 18 residues. CDR3: CATSRDTLGGGQGETQYF. The DNA for the CDR3 is TGTGCCACCAGCAGAGATACCCTAGGCGGGGGGCAGGGAGAGACCCAGTACTTC.

The chain links TRBV5-1 to TRBJ2-2, with 7 bases fitting TRBD2. V gave up 4 bases and J gave up 5 bases; unmatched junction bases: 14. CDR3 length: 17 amino acids. From germline, CDR1 is SGHRS and CDR2 YFSETQ. The CDR3 bases are TGCGCCAGCAGCCCGGGACTACTCCTTGAACAGACCGGGGAGCTGTTTTTT. Translating it yields CASSPGLLLEQTGELFF.

This clonotype was seen many times. This CDR3 is CSVAGLSGANVLTF. The CDR3 DNA reads as TGCAGCGTTGCCGGTCTCTCTGGGGCCAACGTCCTGACTTTC. The chain carries TRBV29-1 and TRBJ2-6; D is ambiguous. This CDR3 region has 14 residues. Germline values: CDR1 SQVTM, CDR2 ANQGSEA. V lost 4 bases and J 0 bases, leaving 7 bases between the germline ends.

The J gene is TRBJ2-3, the V gene TRBV3-1; 13 positions agree with TRBD2. Germline CDR1 and CDR2: LGHDT and YNNKEL (reference sequence). CDR3 size: 16 residues. J lost 5 bases, V lost 4 bases, and 6 bases had no gene match. In nucleotides, the CDR3 is TGTGCCAGCAGCCCCTCACTAGCGGGAGGGATAGATACGCAGTATTTT. This codes for CASSPSLAGGIDTQYF.

J is TRBJ1-2 and V is TRBV15; D unclear. Germline lookup yields CDR1 LNHNV and CDR2 YYDKDF (reference sequence). This CDR3 region has 15 residues. Deletions cut 6 bases from V and 1 base from J, with 15 bases between. The CDR3 nucleotides are TGTGCCACCAGTAAATCCCAAGGGATTAACTATGGCTACACCTTC. Translation gives CATSKSQGINYGYTF.

The chain combines TRBV7-2 with TRBJ2-5; D is unclear. CDR1 is SGHTA, CDR2 FQGNSA, per germline. This CDR3 comprises 14 residues. Trimming shortened V by 2 bases and J by 1 base, and 8 bases separated the two germline ends. DNA of the CDR3: TGTGCCAGCAGCTTATTTTTTTCCCAAGAGACCCAGTACTTC. It yields the protein CASSLFFSQETQYF.

The chain employs TRBV6-5 and TRBJ1-2; 8 bases agree with TRBD1. The CDR3 runs 16 residues. Germline CDR1 and CDR2: MNHEY and SVGAGI. Trimming took 0 bases from V and 6 from J; bases not matched to a gene: 9. This chain's CDR3 is CASSYSTDGQGHGYTF. The CDR3 bases are TGTGCCAGCAGTTACTCCACCGACGGACAGGGACATGGCTACACCTTC.

The rearrangement joins TRBV6-2 or TRBV6-3 to TRBJ2-2; no definite D call. Germline V gene lookup returns CDR1 MNHEY and CDR2 SVGEGT. The germline V and J ends were trimmed by 6 bases and 8 bases, with 13 bases remaining between them. The CDR3 consists of 13 residues. The chain's CDR3 is CASRDRTVGELFF. The CDR3, as DNA: TGTGCCAGCAGGGACCGGACCGTTGGGGAGCTGTTTTTT.

This clonotype has more than one count but fewer than ten. V gene TRBV7-2 combines with J gene TRBJ1-1; perhaps TRBD1 as D (5 bases). V lost 1 base and J lost 4, with 13 bases in between. CDR1 is SGHTA and CDR2 is FQGNSA in the germline V gene. The CDR3 totals 15 residues. Written as DNA, the CDR3 is TGTGCCAGCAGCTTAGATGTGGGGCGAGGCACTGAAGCTTTCTTT. Amino acids: CASSLDVGRGTEAFF.

The sample holds a few counts of this clonotype. The J gene is TRBJ2-1, the V gene TRBV4-3; D uncertain. The CDR3 consists of 14 residues. Trimming shortened V by 1 base and J by 7 bases, and 11 bases separated the two germline ends. Germline V gene lookup returns CDR1 LGHNA and CDR2 YSLEER. The CDR3 sequence is CASSQAADHNEQFF. The CDR3 DNA reads as TGCGCCAGCAGCCAAGCCGCCGACCATAATGAGCAGTTCTTC.